This T cell receptor beta chain was sequenced in a study of CXCR3-negative and CXCR3-positive naive CD8 T cells. Across the study: Summed over all libraries, TRB reads came to around 140 million, with about 1.5 +/- 0.3 million per library. Study-wide points: Diversity proved comparably high across both naive subsets and much lower in memory CD8+ cells.

Triplicate sorting captured 300,000 cells each from every CD8+ T cell subset. The TRB cDNA libraries were prepared by 5' RACE with UMI labels. From its re-call of the 5' RACE reads, TCRdb lists each CDR3 protein once, without DNA. This table lists about 90,000 distinct CDR3 sequences. Concerning this clonotype: Its cognate antigen is unknown.

Sequenced: naive CXCR3- CD8+ T cells from blood. Sample subset: CD45RO-CCR7+CD27+CD95- naive CD8+ T cells lacking CXCR3 (TNR3-). The receptor's source is a human donor in good health. Some clones in this sample may be carry-over from other donors' samples.

The CDR3 sequence: CASSHGTSGGVYEQYF. The rearrangement joins TRBV4-3 to TRBJ2-7; TCRdb proposes TRBD2, but this gene call is untestable without DNA. Germline CDR1 is LGHNA and CDR2 is YSLEER. The CDR3 extends over 16 amino acids.